A single sample is the source of the 3 T cell receptor beta chains below, sequenced in a study of blood T cell repertoires in COVID-19. Using immunoSEQ multiplex PCR, the repertoire was profiled, and TCRdb retains in-frame clones only, with some absent. The sample lists over 100,000 clones, 75% to 90% occurring once. The sample comprised peripheral blood. Source of these receptors: a human donor in a cohort sampled during active COVID-19.

This chain connects TRBV5-1 to TRBJ2-7; D may be TRBD1 (6 bases). In germline, CDR1 is SGHRS, CDR2 YFSETQ. Trimming stripped 2 bases from V and 3 bases from J, with 12 bases between. The CDR3 runs to 14 residues. The CDR3 region is CASSFSQGGYEQYF. The CDR3 nucleotides are TGCGCCAGCAGCTTTTCACAGGGTGGCTACGAGCAGTACTTC.

The chain links TRBV6-2 or TRBV6-3 to TRBJ2-5, with 7 bases lining up with TRBD1. Per the germline V gene, CDR1 is MNHEY and CDR2 is SVGEGT. The CDR3 has 16 amino acids. With 1 base clipped from V and 5 bases from J, the junction kept 10 bases outside the gene matches. The CDR3 loop reads CASSYYGTENWETQYF. The CDR3 DNA sequence: TGTGCCAGCAGTTACTATGGGACAGAGAACTGGGAGACCCAGTACTTC.

The gene calls are TRBV5-4 and TRBJ2-5; 10 bases line up with TRBD1. Germline values: CDR1 SGHNT, CDR2 YYREEE (reference sequence). V lost 1 base and J lost 6; bases outside the gene matches: 6. CDR3 length: 15 residues. The CDR3 bases are TGTGCCAGCAGCTTGAGTCGGGACAGGGGAAAGACCCAGTACTTC. This translates into CASSLSRDRGKTQYF.